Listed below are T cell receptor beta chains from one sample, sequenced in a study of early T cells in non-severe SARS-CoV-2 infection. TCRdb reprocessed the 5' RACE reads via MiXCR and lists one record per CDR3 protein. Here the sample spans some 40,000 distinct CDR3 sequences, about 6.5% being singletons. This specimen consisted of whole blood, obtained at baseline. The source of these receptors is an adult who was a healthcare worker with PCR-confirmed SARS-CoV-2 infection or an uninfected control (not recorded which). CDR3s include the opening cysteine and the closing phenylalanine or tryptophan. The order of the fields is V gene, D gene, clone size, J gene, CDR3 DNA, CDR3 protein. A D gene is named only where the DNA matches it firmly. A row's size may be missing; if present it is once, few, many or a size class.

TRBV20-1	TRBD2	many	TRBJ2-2	TGCAGTGCTTCCGGACTAGCGGGAGGAAGCACCGGGGAGCTGTTTTTT	CSASGLAGGSTGELFF
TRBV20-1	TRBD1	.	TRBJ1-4	TGCAGTGCTAGGACAGGGGGGTCCGAAAAACTGTTTTTT	CSARTGGSEKLFF
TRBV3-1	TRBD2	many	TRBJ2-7	TGTGCCAGCAGCCAAGCGGGGGGGTCCTACGAGCAGTACTTC	CASSQAGGSYEQYF
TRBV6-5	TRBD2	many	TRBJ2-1	TGTGCCAGCAGTTACAGGGCGGGAGGAGCTGATGAGCAGTTCTTC	CASSYRAGGADEQFF
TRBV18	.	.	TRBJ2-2	TGTGCCAGCTCACCTCCGAACACCGGGGAGCTGTTTTTT	CASSPPNTGELFF
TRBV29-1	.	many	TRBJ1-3	TGCAGCGTGTCGAAGGGCTCGGTGGACACCATATATTTT	CSVSKGSVDTIYF
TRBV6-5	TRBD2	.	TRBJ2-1	TGTGCCAGCAGGCGAGAGGGCGGGAGGGGGAATGAGCAGTTCTTC	CASRREGGRGNEQFF
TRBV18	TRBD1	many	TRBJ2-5	TGTGCCAGCTCCCGCGGACAGGGAACTTATCGGGCCCAAGAGACCCAGTACTTC	CASSRGQGTYRAQETQYF
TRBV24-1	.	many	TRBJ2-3	TGTGCCACCGGGACTACAGATACGCAGTATTTT	CATGTTDTQYF
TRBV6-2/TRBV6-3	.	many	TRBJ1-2	TGTGCCAGCACCCAAGGGGGTTACTATGGCTACACCTTC	CASTQGGYYGYTF
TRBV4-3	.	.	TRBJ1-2	TGCGCCAGCAGCCAAGATATTTCCCGGGCTGGCTACACCTTC	CASSQDISRAGYTF
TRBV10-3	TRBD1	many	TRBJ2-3	TGTGCCGCCCAGGGGGTCGGGGACCGCCGCGATACGCAGTATTTT	CAAQGVGDRRDTQYF
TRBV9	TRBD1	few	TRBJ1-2	TGTGCCAGCAGCGTGCCGGGACAGGGTTGTGACTACACCTTC	CASSVPGQGCDYTF
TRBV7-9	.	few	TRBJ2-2	TGTGCCAGCAGCTTATTTACCGGGAGCACCGGGGAGCTGTTTTTT	CASSLFTGSTGELFF
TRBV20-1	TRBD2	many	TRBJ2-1	TGCAGTGCTAGAGTCTACCCTAGCGGGAGCTCCTACAATGAGCAGTTCTTC	CSARVYPSGSSYNEQFF
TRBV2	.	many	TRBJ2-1	TGTGCCAGCAGCCTAGCGCTCACGGGACATGGGACAAATGAGCAGTTCTTC	CASSLALTGHGTNEQFF
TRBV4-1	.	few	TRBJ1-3	TGCGCCAGCAGCCAAGGGCACTCTGGAAACACCATATATTTT	CASSQGHSGNTIYF
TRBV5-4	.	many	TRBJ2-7	TGTGCCAGCAGCTTGGGGCCCCAGGGATCCAACTACGAGCAGTACTTC	CASSLGPQGSNYEQYF
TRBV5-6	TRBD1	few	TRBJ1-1	TGTGCCAGCAGTAGCACCCGACAGGGGGCGGCTGAGGCTTTCTTT	CASSSTRQGAAEAFF
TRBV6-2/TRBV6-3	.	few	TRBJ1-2	TGTGCCAGCAGTTACGACCACAGGAGCGACTATGGCTACACCTTC	CASSYDHRSDYGYTF
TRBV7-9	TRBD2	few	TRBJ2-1	TGTGCCAGCAGCCTTACTAGCGGGAGCGTCAATGAGCAGTTCTTC	CASSLTSGSVNEQFF
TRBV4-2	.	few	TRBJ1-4	TGTGCCAGCAGCCAAGAATTTTCCAGGACATCGGGAGAAAAACTGTTTTTT	CASSQEFSRTSGEKLFF
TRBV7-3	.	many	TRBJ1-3	TGTGCCAGCAGCCGTGGAATGGAAAACACCATATATTTT	CASSRGMENTIYF
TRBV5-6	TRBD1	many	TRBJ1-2	TGTGCCAGCAGCTCCCCGACAGGGTCCGGTCATGGCTACACCTTC	CASSSPTGSGHGYTF
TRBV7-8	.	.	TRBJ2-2	TGTGCCAGCAGCTTAGTGAGGAATAAGAACACCGGGGAGCTGTTTTTT	CASSLVRNKNTGELFF
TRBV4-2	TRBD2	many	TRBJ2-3	TGTGCCAGCAGCCCCAGAGGAGCGGGGGAGACAGATACGCAGTATTTT	CASSPRGAGETDTQYF
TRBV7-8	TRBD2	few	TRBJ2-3	TGTGCCAGCAGCTTTACTAGCGGCCCCCTCACAGATACGCAGTATTTT	CASSFTSGPLTDTQYF
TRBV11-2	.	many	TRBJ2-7	TGTGCCAGCAGCTTTGGTCCCAGAGCCTACGAGCAGTACTTC	CASSFGPRAYEQYF
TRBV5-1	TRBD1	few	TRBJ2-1	TGCGCCAGCAGCTCGGGTGGGACAGGGAAAAATGAGCAGTTCTTC	CASSSGGTGKNEQFF
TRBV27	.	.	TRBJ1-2	TGTGCCAGCAGTCCGGGACACCCGAGTCTCTATGGCTACACCTTC	CASSPGHPSLYGYTF
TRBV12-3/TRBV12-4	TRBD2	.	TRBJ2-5	TGTGCCAGCAGTTCGGGACTAGCGGGGATTAAAGAGACCCAGTACTTC	CASSSGLAGIKETQYF
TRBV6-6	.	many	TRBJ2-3	TGTGCCAGCAGATTATTGGACATTCCTAGCACAGATACGCAGTATTTT	CASRLLDIPSTDTQYF
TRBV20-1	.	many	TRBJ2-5	TGCAGTGCTAGAGTGACAGGACAAGAGACCCAGTACTTC	CSARVTGQETQYF
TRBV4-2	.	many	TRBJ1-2	TGTGCCAGCAGCCAAGATAGGGCCTATGGCTACACCTTC	CASSQDRAYGYTF
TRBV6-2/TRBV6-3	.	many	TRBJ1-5	TGTGCCAGCAGAGACAGCAGCAATCAGCCCCAGCATTTT	CASRDSSNQPQHF
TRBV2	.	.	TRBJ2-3	TGTGCCAGCAGGTATACCACAGATACGCAGTATTTT	CASRYTTDTQYF
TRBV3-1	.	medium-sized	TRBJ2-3	TGTGCCAGCAGCGACACAGATACGCAGTATTTT	CASSDTDTQYF
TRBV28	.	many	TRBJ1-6	TGTGCCAGCAGTTTTGATACCTTGCTGCGCAGCTCCTATAATTCACCCCTCCACTTT	CASSFDTLLRSSYNSPLHF
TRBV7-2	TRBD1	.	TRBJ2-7	TGTGCCAGCAGCTTCGACAGGGGAAATTTAGAGCAGTACTTC	CASSFDRGNLEQYF
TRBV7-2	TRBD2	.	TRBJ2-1	TGTGCCAGCAGCTTAGCGGTGACTAGCGGGGGCGATGAGCAGTTCTTC	CASSLAVTSGGDEQFF
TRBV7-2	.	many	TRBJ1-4	TGTGCCAGCACCCAGCAGGGGTCGGGCGAAAAACTGTTTTTT	CASTQQGSGEKLFF